These 8 T cell receptor beta chains were all obtained from the same sample, sequenced in a study of blood T cell repertoires in COVID-19. The assay was immunoSEQ multiplex PCR, and TCRdb's table has in-frame clones only and misses some. The sample gives 90,000 to 130,000 clones, around nine tenths of which show up once; approximately 4.7% is in the top ten. Source material: peripheral blood. These receptors all stem from a man in his forties with acute or convalescent COVID-19.

The rearrangement uses TRBV5-1 and TRBJ2-7; 8 positions agree with TRBD2. This CDR3 comprises 15 residues. Trimming took 1 base from V and 5 from J; bases not matched to a gene: 8. Germline V CDR1 and CDR2: SGHRS, YFSETQ. In DNA, the CDR3 is TGCGCCAGCAGCTTGTCAGCGGGGGATTACCACGAGCAGTACTTC. This encodes CASSLSAGDYHEQYF.

The chain recombines TRBV6-2 or TRBV6-3 with TRBJ2-1; 8 bases map to TRBD2. This CDR3 is built from 13 residues. Trimming took 1 base from V and 9 from J; bases not matched to a gene: 2. Germline V lookup: CDR1 MNHEY, CDR2 SVGEGT. As DNA, the CDR3 is TGTGCCAGCAGTTACTTCAGCGGGGGTGAGCAGTTCTTC. Translating it yields CASSYFSGGEQFF.

The chain links TRBV5-1 to TRBJ1-4; 7 bases match TRBD1. Germline CDR1 SGHRS, CDR2 YFSETQ. The CDR3 spans 16 residues. The J segment lost 8 bases and the V segment lost 0 bases, leaving 10 bases of the junction unmatched. CDR3 in amino acids: CASSLGDSPMGEKLFF. DNA for the CDR3: TGCGCCAGCAGCTTGGGGGACAGTCCTATGGGGGAAAAACTGTTTTTT.

On this clone: The sample holds other DNA sequences that translate to the same CDR3. The chain carries TRBV11-3 and TRBJ2-3; perhaps TRBD2 as D (6 bases). Germline V gene sequence: CDR1 SGHNT, CDR2 YENEEA. Trimming left V 4 bases short and J 4 bases short, with 9 bases between. The CDR3 is 13 residues long. The CDR3 nucleotides read TGTGCCAGCAGCTCCTCTAGCGCAGATACGCAGTATTTT. Amino acid sequence: CASSSSSADTQYF.

This clone was seen only a few times. This chain uses TRBV29-1 with TRBJ2-1; TRBD1 agrees at 11 bases. Germline trimming cut 7 bases from V and 6 bases from J; bases unmatched to any gene: 5. This CDR3 spans 13 amino acids. Germline CDR1 and CDR2: SQVTM and ANQGSEA. The CDR3 DNA is TGCAGCGGTGGACAGGGGGCGTTCAATGAGCAGTTCTTC. This codes for CSGGQGAFNEQFF.

The CDR3 is CASSPLGREQYF. The DNA for the CDR3 is TGTGCCAGCAGCCCGTTAGGGAGAGAGCAGTACTTC. The genes are TRBV3-1 (or the pseudogene TRBV3-2) and TRBJ2-7; weak D call: TRBD2 (5 bases). There are 12 residues in the CDR3. Germline V gives CDR1 LGHDT, CDR2 YNNKEL (reference sequence). Trimming removed 4 bases at V and 7 bases at J, with 11 bases between.

The genes are TRBV3-1 (or the pseudogene TRBV3-2) and TRBJ1-4; the D is unclear. Trimming removed 4 bases from V and 6 bases from J, with 15 bases in between. The CDR3 consists of 15 residues. Germline V gives CDR1 LGHDT, CDR2 YNNKEL (reference sequence). The chain's CDR3 is CASSPTGVRYEKLFF. DNA for the CDR3: TGTGCCAGCAGCCCTACCGGGGTGAGGTATGAAAAACTGTTTTTT.

CDR3 DNA: TGCGCCAGCAGCCAGGGGACTAGCGAGAACAATGAGCAGTTCTTC. It translates to CASSQGTSENNEQFF. The chain joins TRBV4-1 to TRBJ2-1, with 10 bases that match TRBD2. The germline V gene encodes CDR1 MGHRA and CDR2 YSYEKL. J lost 5 bases, V lost 3 bases, and 4 bases had no gene match. This CDR3 is built from 15 residues.